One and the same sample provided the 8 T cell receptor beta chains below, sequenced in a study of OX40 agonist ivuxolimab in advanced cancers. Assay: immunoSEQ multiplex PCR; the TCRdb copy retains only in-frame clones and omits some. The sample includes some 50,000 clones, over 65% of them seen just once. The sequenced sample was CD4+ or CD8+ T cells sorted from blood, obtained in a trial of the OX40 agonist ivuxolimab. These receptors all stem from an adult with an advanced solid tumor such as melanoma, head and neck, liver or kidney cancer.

The CDR3 protein is CASSAARVGGSDTQYF. For the CDR3, the DNA is TGTGCCAGCAGTGCCGCGCGGGTCGGGGGTTCAGATACGCAGTATTTT. This chain connects TRBV25-1 to TRBJ2-3; tentative D call: TRBD2 (6 bases). There are 16 residues in the CDR3. From germline, CDR1 is MGHDK and CDR2 SYGVNS. V lost 4 bases, J lost 4 bases, and 18 bases lay in between.

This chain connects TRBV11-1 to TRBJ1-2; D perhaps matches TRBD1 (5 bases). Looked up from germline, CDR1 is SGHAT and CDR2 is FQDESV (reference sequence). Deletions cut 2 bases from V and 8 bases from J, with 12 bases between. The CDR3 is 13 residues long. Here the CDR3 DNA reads TGTGCCAGCAGCTTAACCCAGGGAAGCGGCTACACCTTC. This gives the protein CASSLTQGSGYTF.

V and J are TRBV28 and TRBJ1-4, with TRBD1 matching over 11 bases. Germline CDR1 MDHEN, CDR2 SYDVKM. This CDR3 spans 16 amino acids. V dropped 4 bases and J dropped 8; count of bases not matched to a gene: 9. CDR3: CASSSTGQGAGEKLFF. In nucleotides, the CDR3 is TGTGCCAGCAGTTCTACAGGACAGGGGGCAGGAGAAAAACTGTTTTTT.

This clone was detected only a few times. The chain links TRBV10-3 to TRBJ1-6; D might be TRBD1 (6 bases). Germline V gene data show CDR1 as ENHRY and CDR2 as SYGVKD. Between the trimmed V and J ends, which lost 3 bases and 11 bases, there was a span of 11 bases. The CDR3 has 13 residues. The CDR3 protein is CAISEQGVPPLHF. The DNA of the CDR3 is TGTGCCATCAGTGAACAGGGAGTTCCACCCCTCCACTTT.

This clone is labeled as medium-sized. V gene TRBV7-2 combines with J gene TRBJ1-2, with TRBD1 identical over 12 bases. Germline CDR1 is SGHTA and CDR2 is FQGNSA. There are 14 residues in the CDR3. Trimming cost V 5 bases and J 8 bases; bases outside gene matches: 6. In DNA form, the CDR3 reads TGTGCCAGCAGCCCAGGGGACAGGGGGCGCGGCTACACCTTC. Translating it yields CASSPGDRGRGYTF.

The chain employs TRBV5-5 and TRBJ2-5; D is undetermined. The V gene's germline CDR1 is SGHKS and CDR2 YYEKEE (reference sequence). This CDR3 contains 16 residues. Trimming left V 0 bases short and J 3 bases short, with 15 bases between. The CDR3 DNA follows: TGTGCCAGCAGCTTGGGGGCAGCTCCTTGGGAAGAGACCCAGTACTTC. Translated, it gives CASSLGAAPWEETQYF.

The CDR3 is CASGFGGGDTQYF. Written as DNA, the CDR3 is TGTGCTAGTGGTTTCGGGGGAGGAGATACGCAGTATTTT. The chain uses TRBV12-5 and TRBJ2-3; possibly TRBD2 for D (6 bases). V was cut by 3 bases and J by 5 bases, with 9 bases left in between. Germline CDR1 and CDR2: LGHNT and FRNRAP. This CDR3 has 13 residues.

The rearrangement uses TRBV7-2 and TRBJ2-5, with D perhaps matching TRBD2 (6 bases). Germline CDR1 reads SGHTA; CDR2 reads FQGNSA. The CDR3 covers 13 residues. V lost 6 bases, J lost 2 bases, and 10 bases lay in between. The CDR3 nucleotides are TGTGCCAGCAGAGGCGGGATACAAGAGACCCAGTACTTC. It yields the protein CASRGGIQETQYF.